These 24 T cell receptor beta chains came from one sample sequenced in a study of T cells in Graves' hyperthyroidism and ophthalmopathy. TCR beta CDR3 sequences were amplified from RNA transcripts. An initial round of RT-PCR targeting the TCR CDR3 relied on the HTBI primer set. TCRdb analysed the multiplex PCR reads with MiXCR anew, one entry per CDR3 protein. The repertoire has some 440,000 distinct CDR3 sequences, 15% to 18% of them found once; the top ten carry approximately 7.5%. Material for sequencing was blood. These receptors all come from a woman in her late teens or twenties with Graves' hyperthyroidism.

This clonotype was detected only a few times. The rearrangement joins TRBV19 to TRBJ1-6, with 7 positions matching TRBD1. V was pared by 5 bases and J by 7 bases, with 14 bases of the junction left unmatched. Germline assignment: CDR1 LNHDA and CDR2 SQIVND (reference sequence). CDR3 length: 17 amino acids. CDR3 in DNA: TGTGCCAGTAGTTCAACAGGGGCTGCTAAGAGAAATTCACCCCTCCACTTT. It yields the protein CASSSTGAAKRNSPLHF. Full variable domain (rest looked up from reference TRBV19 and TRBJ1-6): DGGITQSPKYLFRKEGQNVTLSCEQNLNHDAMYWYRQDPGQGLRLIYYSQIVNDFQKGDIAEGYSVSREKKESFPLTVTSAQKNPTAFYLCASSSTGAAKRNSPLHFGNGTRLTVT.

The chain has TRBV12-3 or TRBV12-4 and TRBJ2-3; 15 nucleotides agree with TRBD2. V was pared by 5 bases and J by 3 bases, with 6 bases of the junction left unmatched. The CDR3 spans 17 residues. The CDR3 DNA sequence: TGTGCCAGCAGTCCTGGACTAGCGGGGGGGCCGACAGATACGCAGTATTTT. Its translation: CASSPGLAGGPTDTQYF.

Many counts were recorded for this clonotype. V gene TRBV20-1 combines with J gene TRBJ1-1; D is uncertain. The germline V and J ends were trimmed by 6 bases and 1 base, with 9 bases remaining between them. CDR1 and CDR2 from the germline V gene are DFQATT and SNEGSKA (reference sequence). The CDR3 has 12 amino acids. The CDR3: CSAPDKNTEAFF. In nucleotides, the CDR3 is TGCAGTGCCCCAGACAAGAACACTGAAGCTTTCTTT.

This clonotype showed up many times. CDR3 in amino acids: CASSAADRVHEQFF. The CDR3 nucleotides are TGTGCCAGCAGCGCAGCGGACAGGGTTCATGAGCAGTTCTTC. This rearrangement joins TRBV11-2 to TRBJ2-1; 8 bases are shared with TRBD1. The V gene's germline CDR1 is SGHAT and CDR2 FQNNGV. The CDR3 has 14 amino acids. V dropped 5 bases and J dropped 8; count of bases not matched to a gene: 8.

This clonotype was detected ten times or more. V gene TRBV20-1 combines with J gene TRBJ2-3; D is ambiguous. CDR1 DFQATT and CDR2 SNEGSKA come from the germline V gene (reference sequence). Trimming took off 3 bases at V and 5 bases at J, with 6 bases between the two ends. This CDR3 comprises 11 residues. In DNA, the CDR3 is TGCAGTGCTAGTCCGGGAGATACGCAGTATTTT. The encoded protein is CSASPGDTQYF.

This clonotype was counted a few times. V and J are TRBV5-1 and TRBJ1-1, with a tentative D call TRBD1 (5 bases). From germline, CDR1 is SGHRS and CDR2 YFSETQ. The CDR3 is 13 residues long. V lost 9 bases, J lost 0 bases, and 12 bases lay in between. CDR3 residues: CATRELLNTEAFF. The CDR3 bases are TGCGCCACCAGGGAGCTACTGAACACTGAAGCTTTCTTT. Drawing the rest from reference TRBV5-1 and TRBJ1-1, the complete variable domain is KAGVTQTPRYLIKTRGQQVTLSCSPISGHRSVSWYQQTPGQGLQFLFEYFSETQRNKGNFPGRFSGRQFSNSRSEMNVSTLELGDSALYLCATRELLNTEAFFGQGTRLTVV.

Regarding this clonotype: A much more abundant neighbour one base away suggests this may be a read error. The chain joins TRBV27 to TRBJ2-1; D is possibly TRBD1 (6 bases). The J call could be wrong; TRBJ2-7 is a better fit for the DNA end. Germline values: CDR1 MNHEY, CDR2 SMNVEV (reference sequence). The CDR3 spans 13 residues. The CDR3: CASSPDSFNEQYF. The CDR3 nucleotides are TGTGCCAGCAGTCCGGACAGTTTCAATGAGCAGTACTTC.

The table lists this clonotype with a few counts. The chain employs TRBV7-3 and TRBJ2-5, with 7 bases that match TRBD2. Trimming cost V 5 bases and J 4 bases; bases outside gene matches: 4. This CDR3 comprises 13 residues. CDR1 is SGHTA and CDR2 is FQGTGA in the germline V gene. The CDR3: CASSNSGGETQYF. CDR3 bases: TGTGCCAGCAGCAACTCGGGAGGAGAGACCCAGTACTTC.

In its sample, this clonotype was seen many times. V gene TRBV20-1 combines with J gene TRBJ1-5, with a tentative D call TRBD1 (5 bases). Trimming removed 3 bases at V and 6 bases at J, with 21 bases between. CDR1 and CDR2 (germline): DFQATT, SNEGSKA (reference sequence). This CDR3 has 16 amino acids. DNA of the CDR3: TGCAGTGCTAGTCTTCCTGGGACGTCAGGAACTCAGCCCCAGCATTTT. Translating it yields CSASLPGTSGTQPQHF.

This clonotype has at least ten counts. The genes are TRBV20-1 and TRBJ2-7; 10 bases fit TRBD2. CDR3 length equals 16 residues. V shed 0 bases and J 2 bases; nucleotides not matched to a gene: 7. Germline assignment: CDR1 DFQATT and CDR2 SNEGSKA (reference sequence). CDR3 sequence reads: CSARDPSGRATYEQYF. CDR3 DNA: TGCAGTGCTAGAGACCCTAGCGGGAGAGCCACCTACGAGCAGTACTTC.

The sample holds a few counts of this clonotype. CDR3 DNA sequence: TGCGCCAGCAGCCAGGATCCGCGTAACCCTAGCTCCTACAATGAGCAGTTCTTC. It translates to CASSQDPRNPSSYNEQFF. The chain is built from TRBV4-1 and TRBJ2-1; the D is unclear. V was pared by 3 bases and J by 0 bases, with 18 bases between. Germline V gives CDR1 MGHRA, CDR2 YSYEKL. The CDR3 covers 18 residues.

This clonotype has a count of ten or more. The CDR3 here is CASSFRTSQETQYF. The CDR3 DNA sequence: TGTGCCAGCAGCTTCCGGACTAGCCAAGAGACCCAGTACTTC. The chain joins TRBV7-9 to TRBJ2-5; 7 bases are shared with TRBD2. Trimming cost V 3 bases and J 1 base; bases outside gene matches: 2. Looked up from germline, CDR1 is SEHNR and CDR2 is FQNEAQ (reference sequence). CDR3 length: 14 amino acids.

This clonotype was seen at least ten times. The chain employs TRBV5-1 and TRBJ2-7; no clear D gene. V shed 1 base and J shed 2 bases, with 7 bases lying between them. Germline V CDR1 and CDR2: SGHRS, YFSETQ. CDR3 length: 13 amino acids. CDR3 in DNA: TGCGCCAGCAGCTTGAAGGCCCCCTACGAGCAGTACTTC. This gives the protein CASSLKAPYEQYF.

This clonotype was recorded many times. V and J are TRBV12-3 or TRBV12-4 and TRBJ2-7; possible D gene TRBD1, 6 bases. V lost 6 bases and J lost 0, with 12 bases in between. The CDR3 runs to 14 residues. CDR3 residues: CASSARTASYEQYF. Written as DNA, the CDR3 is TGTGCCAGCAGCGCACGGACAGCCTCCTACGAGCAGTACTTC.

This clonotype was counted once. A much larger clone is a single base away; this may be a read error. CDR3 DNA sequence: TGTGCCAGCAGTGATTTGGCTAATACGGAGACCCAGTACTTC. This sequence encodes CASSDLANTETQYF. The rearrangement links TRBV12-3 or TRBV12-4 to TRBJ2-5; D gene ambiguous. Trimming removed 5 bases from V and 5 bases from J, with 15 bases in between. The CDR3 consists of 14 residues.

The chain employs TRBV7-9 and TRBJ2-3; D unresolved. V was trimmed by 4 bases and J by 4 bases, leaving 6 bases between them. This CDR3 contains 12 residues. Looked up from germline, CDR1 is SEHNR and CDR2 is FQNEAQ (reference sequence). CDR3 in DNA: TGTGCCAGCAGCTCGAACTCAGATACGCAGTATTTT. This encodes CASSSNSDTQYF.

This clonotype was observed many times. This chain uses TRBV6-1 with TRBJ1-6; unclear D gene. This CDR3 has 17 amino acids. Germline V CDR1 and CDR2: MNHNS, SASEGT. Trimming stripped 3 bases from V and 7 bases from J, with 19 bases between. The CDR3 loop reads CASSDKRLDGANSPLHF. The CDR3 nucleotides read TGTGCCAGCAGTGATAAACGCCTGGACGGAGCGAATTCACCCCTCCACTTT.

The V and J genes are TRBV13 and TRBJ2-1, with TRBD2 matching 10 bases. J lost 6 bases, V lost 5 bases, and 7 bases had no gene match. Germline loops: CDR1 PRHDT, CDR2 FYEKMQ (reference sequence). CDR3 length equals 15 residues. The CDR3 DNA reads as TGTGCCAGCAGCGGGGGACTAGCGCCTGTCAATGAGCAGTTCTTC. Protein product: CASSGGLAPVNEQFF. Complete variable domain (other parts from reference TRBV13 and TRBJ2-1): AAGVIQSPRHLIKEKRETATLKCYPIPRHDTVYWYQQGPGQDPQFLISFYEKMQSDKGSIPDRFSAQQFSDYHSELNMSSLELGDSALYFCASSGGLAPVNEQFFGPGTRLTVL.

Ten or more counts support this clonotype. The chain recombines TRBV7-2 with TRBJ2-5; 8 nucleotides align to TRBD1. J lost 7 bases, V lost 4 bases, and 8 bases had no gene match. The length of the CDR3 is 14 residues. Germline V gene sequence: CDR1 SGHTA, CDR2 FQGNSA. The CDR3 bases are TGTGCCAGCAGCTCCCTGACAGGGGTCCGGACCCAGTACTTC. Protein: CASSSLTGVRTQYF.

In this sample, this clonotype turned up many times. The chain carries TRBV5-1 and TRBJ2-7; weak D call: TRBD2 (6 bases). The CDR3 runs 14 residues. The V and J ends lost 4 bases and 3 bases respectively, with 14 bases between them. CDR1 and CDR2 from the germline V gene are SGHRS and YFSETQ. The CDR3 DNA sequence: TGCGCCAGCAGCCCCATCGGGGGTGGCTACGAGCAGTACTTC. Its protein product is CASSPIGGGYEQYF.

This clonotype appeared many times. The gene calls are TRBV11-2 and TRBJ2-7; 9 bases line up with TRBD2. The V gene end was trimmed by 5 bases and the J gene end by 7 bases; junction bases not matched to a gene: 12. Germline CDR1 is SGHAT and CDR2 is FQNNGV. This CDR3 comprises 15 residues. The CDR3 region has the DNA TGTGCCAGCAGCCCGGGATTAGCGGGAGCGCTGGAGCAGTACTTC. This encodes CASSPGLAGALEQYF.

This clonotype was seen a few times. V and J are TRBV12-5 and TRBJ2-2; the D is unclear. Trimming shortened V by 0 bases and J by 4 bases, and 12 bases separated the two germline ends. CDR1 is LGHNT, CDR2 FRNRAP, per germline. The CDR3 runs 16 residues. DNA of the CDR3: TGTGCTAGTGGTTTGGTACTATCCTGCCTCACCGGGGAGCTGTTTTTT. It is translated as CASGLVLSCLTGELFF.

This clonotype was counted at least ten times. V and J are TRBV7-9 and TRBJ2-7, with 9 bases that match TRBD2. The germline V gene has CDR1 SEHNR and CDR2 FQNEAQ (reference sequence). Trimming cost V 5 bases and J 7 bases; bases outside gene matches: 15. The CDR3 is 16 residues long. In nucleotides, the CDR3 is TGTGCCAGCAGCCCAGCGACTAGCGGTCCCTTAGGAGAGCAGTACTTC. The encoded protein is CASSPATSGPLGEQYF.

This clonotype was seen many times. The chain recombines TRBV2 with TRBJ2-2; TRBD1 might be the D (6 bases). From germline, CDR1 is SNHLY and CDR2 FYNNEI. V was cut by 6 bases and J by 2 bases, with 7 bases left in between. The CDR3 loop spans 13 amino acids. The CDR3 loop is CASRDSNTGELFF. The CDR3 coding sequence is TGTGCCAGCAGGGACAGTAACACCGGGGAGCTGTTTTTT.